The 10 T cell receptor beta chains listed next were all sequenced from one sample in a study of blood T cell repertoires in COVID-19. Sequencing was performed with immunoSEQ multiplex PCR; in TCRdb, only in-frame clones are kept and a portion is missing. The table lists more than 85,000 clones, around nine tenths of them singletons, with about 1.7% in the top ten. The specimen was peripheral blood. The receptors here all came from a man aged 60 to 75 with acute or convalescent COVID-19.

The rearrangement uses TRBV2 and TRBJ1-5; TRBD1 is a possible D gene (6 bases). In germline, CDR1 is SNHLY, CDR2 FYNNEI. This CDR3 region has 17 residues. Trimming stripped 6 bases from V and 2 bases from J, with 20 bases between. CDR3 nucleotide sequence: TGTGCCAGCAGGTCCTGGTGGGACAATGAGGGCAATCAGCCCCAGCATTTT. Translation gives CASRSWWDNEGNQPQHF.

The chain recombines TRBV5-1 with TRBJ2-7; TRBD1 agrees at 9 bases. The ends lost 5 bases at V and 1 base at J; junction bases unmatched: 4. CDR1 is SGHRS and CDR2 is YFSETQ in the germline V gene. This CDR3 region has 14 residues. CDR3 loop: CASRRDRGSYEQYF. CDR3 coding DNA: TGCGCCAGCAGACGAGACAGGGGGTCCTACGAGCAGTACTTC.

V is TRBV25-1 and J is TRBJ1-1; maybe TRBD1 (5 bases). Germline assignment: CDR1 MGHDK and CDR2 SYGVNS. Trimming pared 10 bases from V and 0 bases from J, leaving 18 bases between. The CDR3 is 15 residues long. The CDR3 loop reads CATSMGGIVNTEAFF. The CDR3 nucleotides are TGTGCCACTTCGATGGGGGGGATAGTGAACACTGAAGCTTTCTTT.

This rearrangement joins TRBV21-1 to TRBJ2-7; TRBD1 is the table's D call, not checked against the DNA. TRBV21-1 is designated a pseudogene. This CDR3 region has 15 residues. The chain's CDR3 is CASSKAHRDRDEQYF. CDR3 in DNA: TGTGCCAGCAGCAAAGCCCACCGGGACAGGGACGAGCAGTACTTC.

This chain joins TRBV10-3 and TRBJ2-5; 9 nucleotides match TRBD1. Per germline, CDR1 ENHRY and CDR2 SYGVKD. J was trimmed by 3 bases and V by 6 bases; bases with no gene match: 2. This CDR3 region has 13 residues. In DNA, the CDR3 is TGTGCCATCAGCAGGACAGGGGAAGAGACCCAGTACTTC. Translated, it gives CAISRTGEETQYF.

The chain carries TRBV19 and TRBJ1-5; D ambiguous. The CDR3 spans 14 residues. CDR1 LNHDA and CDR2 SQIVND come from the germline V gene (reference sequence). V shed 3 bases and J shed 5 bases, with 11 bases lying between them. The CDR3 loop is CASSIGEEDQPQHF. The CDR3 region has the DNA TGTGCCAGTAGTATCGGAGAAGAGGATCAGCCCCAGCATTTT.

This clone was observed a single time. The V and J genes are TRBV7-2 and TRBJ2-5; no clear D gene. V was shortened by 5 bases and J by 0 bases, with 4 bases between the two germline ends. The CDR3 contains 12 residues. Germline V CDR1 and CDR2: SGHTA, FQGNSA. CDR3 protein: CASSVYQETQYF. In DNA, the CDR3 is TGTGCCAGCAGCGTCTACCAAGAGACCCAGTACTTC. Drawing the rest from reference TRBV7-2 and TRBJ2-5, the complete variable domain is GAGVSQSPSNKVTEKGKDVELRCDPISGHTALYWYRQSLGQGLEFLIYFQGNSAPDKSGLPSDRFSAERTGGSVSTLTIQRTQQEDSAVYLCASSVYQETQYFGPGTRLLVL.

Here the CDR3 reads CASSLEDRSFGNTIYF. The CDR3 coding sequence is TGCGCCAGCAGTCTTGAGGACAGGAGTTTCGGAAACACCATATATTTT. The chain carries TRBV5-1 and TRBJ1-3; 7 bases line up with TRBD1. V trimming: 5 bases; J trimming: 4 bases; junction bases outside the gene matches: 12. The germline gives CDR1 SGHRS, CDR2 YFSETQ. CDR3 length: 16 residues.

This chain uses TRBV25-1 with TRBJ1-4; 9 nucleotides align to TRBD1. This CDR3 comprises 13 residues. V trimming: 6 bases; J trimming: 10 bases; junction bases outside the gene matches: 6. Germline assignment: CDR1 MGHDK and CDR2 SYGVNS. CDR3 nucleotides: TGTGCCAGCAGGGGACAGGGTGACGCAAAACTGTTTTTT. Encoded protein: CASRGQGDAKLFF.

V is TRBV9 and J is TRBJ2-5; D might be TRBD2 (6 bases). Looked up from germline, CDR1 is SGDLS and CDR2 is YYNGEE. This CDR3 has 18 residues. Deletions cut 0 bases from V and 2 bases from J, with 20 bases between. The CDR3 nucleotides read TGTGCCAGCAGCGTAGGGGTCAGAACGGGAGCAATTCAAGAGACCCAGTACTTC. Amino acids: CASSVGVRTGAIQETQYF. Filled out from reference TRBV9 and TRBJ2-5, the complete variable domain reads DSGVTQTPKHLITATGQRVTLRCSPRSGDLSVYWYQQSLDQGLQFLIQYYNGEERAKGNILERFSAQQFPDLHSELNLSSLELGDSALYFCASSVGVRTGAIQETQYFGPGTRLLVL.